The following is a TCR beta chain sequence with its context. No antigen is known for it. In germline, CDR1 is MNHEY, CDR2 SMNVEV (reference sequence). The J segment lost 7 bases and the V segment lost 8 bases, leaving 14 bases of the junction unmatched. This CDR3 has 15 amino acids. This sample is part of a study of cytomegalovirus exposure and HLA in healthy donors. Whole-study results and caveats: Of the V segments, some could not be distinguished, including TRBV6-2 and TRBV6-3, and were excluded.

Amplification used 60 Vbeta primers and 13 Jbeta primers. The assay was immunoSEQ multiplex PCR, and TCRdb's table has in-frame clones only and misses some. The sample carries some 140,000 clones, around 72% recorded once. The receptor was derived from a woman between 18 and 29 years old in good health and CMV-seronegative. This chain links TRBV27 with TRBJ2-1, with TRBD2 matching over 7 bases. Material for sequencing was PBMCs. In DNA, the CDR3 is TGTGCCAGCCGTTACCTCAGCGGGGTGAGGAATGAGCAGTTCTTC. As protein: CASRYLSGVRNEQFF.